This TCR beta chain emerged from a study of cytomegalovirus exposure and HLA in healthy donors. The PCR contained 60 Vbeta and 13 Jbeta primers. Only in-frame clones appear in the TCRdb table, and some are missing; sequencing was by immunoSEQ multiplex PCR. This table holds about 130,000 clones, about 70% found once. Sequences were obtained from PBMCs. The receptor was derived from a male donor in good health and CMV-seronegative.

The CDR3 DNA is TGTGCCAGCAGCTTAGAGGCACAGGGAAAAGGCTACACCTTC. Translation: CASSLEAQGKGYTF. The V call is TRBV7-9, the J call TRBJ1-2, with D possibly TRBD1 on 6 matching bases. Trimming cost V 1 base and J 8 bases, with 14 bases left between them. Germline V gene sequence: CDR1 SEHNR, CDR2 FQNEAQ (reference sequence). There are 14 residues in the CDR3.